The 17 T cell receptor beta chains below all came from one sample that was sequenced in a study of blood T cells in healthy people across ages (dated by TCRdb to between 2014 and 2017). Libraries were built with 5' RACE. The sequencing machine was an Illumina HiSeq 2500. A second PCR of about 6 to 12 cycles was performed with a sample-barcoded 5' primer and a J-beta primer mix. In TCRdb, the public reads were trimmed at Q25 with fastp and aligned with MiXCR, with productive beta chains retained. For every CDR3 protein sequence, its rows merge into one entry that carries the most common genes and DNA. A total of 630,000 or so distinct CDR3 sequences appear in this sample, approximately 30% of them only once. Approximately 14% of the sample is taken by the ten largest. Sequencing input: blood. The receptors were sampled from a woman aged 80 or older in good health.

In this sample, this clonotype turned up many times. This rearrangement joins TRBV7-3 to TRBJ2-1; 10 nucleotides match TRBD1. The V segment lost 5 bases and the J segment 7 bases; nucleotides outside the gene matches: 5. The CDR3 extends over 14 amino acids. The V gene's germline CDR1 is SGHTA and CDR2 FQGTGA. The CDR3 reads CASSPGQGWNEQFF. The CDR3 DNA reads as TGTGCCAGCAGCCCGGGACAGGGGTGGAATGAGCAGTTCTTC.

This clonotype was recorded at least ten times. The J gene is TRBJ2-3, the V gene TRBV9, with D possibly TRBD1 on 6 matching bases. CDR1 is SGDLS, CDR2 YYNGEE, per germline. V was trimmed by 2 bases and J by 6 bases, leaving 16 bases between them. This CDR3 region has 15 residues. The DNA for the CDR3 is TGTGCCAGCAGCGTCGGACAGTCCCCATCGGATACGCAGTATTTT. Its protein product is CASSVGQSPSDTQYF.

This clonotype has ten or more counts. The chain has TRBV4-1 and TRBJ1-4, with 8 bases that match TRBD1. J was trimmed by 5 bases and V by 0 bases; bases with no gene match: 8. Germline V gene data show CDR1 as MGHRA and CDR2 as YSYEKL. The CDR3 length is 17 residues. CDR3 bases: TGCGCCAGCAGCCAAGATCGGTCAGGGGGCCCAAATGAAAAACTGTTTTTT. This sequence encodes CASSQDRSGGPNEKLFF.

This chain joins TRBV5-1 and TRBJ2-1, with D unclear. Germline V CDR1 and CDR2: SGHRS, YFSETQ. The CDR3 length is 14 residues. The V gene lost 5 bases and the J gene lost 8 bases, with 17 bases spanning the gap. The DNA of the CDR3 is TGCGCCAGCAGTTACCTAGGCAGGCCCGATGAGCAGTTCTTC. It specifies CASSYLGRPDEQFF.

This clonotype was counted ten times or more. The chain employs TRBV6-6 and TRBJ1-1; D not resolved. V was cut by 0 bases and J by 8 bases, with 4 bases left in between. Germline values: CDR1 MNHNY, CDR2 SVGAGI (reference sequence). This CDR3 region has 11 residues. The CDR3 reads CASSYSGEAFF. The CDR3 bases are TGTGCCAGCAGTTACTCAGGGGAAGCTTTCTTT.

This chain joins TRBV20-1 and TRBJ2-1; 12 bases align to TRBD2. The germline CDR1 and CDR2 sequences are DFQATT and SNEGSKA (reference sequence). Trimming cost V 3 bases and J 8 bases; bases outside gene matches: 5. The length of the CDR3 is 14 residues. CDR3 region: CSASTSGGLYEQFF. CDR3 bases: TGCAGTGCTAGCACTAGCGGGGGGCTTTATGAGCAGTTCTTC.

There are many counts of this clonotype. The genes are TRBV12-3 or TRBV12-4 and TRBJ1-1, with D possibly matching TRBD1 (6 bases). CDR3 length: 14 residues. Trimming left V 10 bases short and J 0 bases short, with 15 bases between. The DNA of the CDR3 is TGTGCCACGGGCCGGGGGCCAGTGAACACTGAAGCTTTCTTT. Translated, it gives CATGRGPVNTEAFF.

This clonotype has more than one count but fewer than ten. V usage is TRBV28 and J usage is TRBJ1-2; 7 bases agree with TRBD1. Germline CDR1 is MDHEN and CDR2 is SYDVKM. V was clipped by 5 bases and J by 4 bases; unmatched bases: 13. This CDR3 is built from 16 residues. This chain's CDR3 is CASSPNRGIGGYGYTF. The CDR3 nucleotides read TGTGCCAGCAGTCCCAACAGGGGTATAGGTGGCTATGGCTACACCTTC.

This clonotype has at least ten counts. The rearrangement links TRBV7-2 to TRBJ2-7, with 14 bases aligning to TRBD2. CDR1 and CDR2 from the germline V gene are SGHTA and FQGNSA. After removal of 4 bases from V and 7 bases from J, the junction contained 18 bases not matched to a gene. The CDR3 has 19 amino acids. This CDR3 is CASSYLGLAGGRASREQYF. Written as DNA, the CDR3 is TGTGCCAGCAGCTACCTAGGACTAGCGGGGGGAAGGGCTTCTCGGGAGCAGTACTTC. The full variable domain, with the rest looked up from reference TRBV7-2 and TRBJ2-7, is GAGVSQSPSNKVTEKGKDVELRCDPISGHTALYWYRQSLGQGLEFLIYFQGNSAPDKSGLPSDRFSAERTGGSVSTLTIQRTQQEDSAVYLCASSYLGLAGGRASREQYFGPGTRLTVT.

This clonotype occurred a few times. This chain uses TRBV10-3 with TRBJ1-3; 7 bases match TRBD1. Germline trimming cut 3 bases from V and 0 bases from J; bases unmatched to any gene: 8. CDR3 length: 17 residues. Per germline, CDR1 ENHRY and CDR2 SYGVKD. The CDR3: CAISDPETGRSGNTIYF. CDR3 nucleotide sequence: TGTGCCATCAGTGACCCCGAGACAGGGCGCTCTGGAAACACCATATATTTT.

This clonotype appeared many times. The V gene is TRBV20-1, the J gene TRBJ2-7, with 13 bases identical to TRBD2. V lost 6 bases, J lost 2 bases, and 7 bases stayed unmatched. CDR1 and CDR2 (germline): DFQATT, SNEGSKA (reference sequence). The CDR3 spans 15 residues. Here the CDR3 DNA reads TGCAGTGCCGGTGCACTAGCGGGGGGGACCTACGAGCAGTACTTC. The encoded protein is CSAGALAGGTYEQYF.

This clonotype was counted many times. The chain couples TRBV3-1 to TRBJ2-5; no definite D call. The CDR3 covers 12 residues. The ends were cut back, 3 bases at V and 9 bases at J, with 11 bases in the middle. Germline values: CDR1 LGHDT, CDR2 YNNKEL (reference sequence). CDR3 residues: CASSQVSRAQYF. The DNA of the CDR3 is TGTGCCAGCAGCCAGGTGTCAAGAGCCCAGTACTTC.

Ten or more counts support this clonotype. The genes are TRBV7-8 and TRBJ1-2, with D hard to call. Deletions cut 2 bases from V and 7 bases from J, with 14 bases between. The germline CDR1 and CDR2 sequences are SGHVS and FQNEAQ. The CDR3 is made up of 14 amino acids. The CDR3 sequence: CASSLLAAATGYTF. CDR3 nucleotides: TGTGCCAGCAGCTTACTGGCGGCCGCGACTGGCTACACCTTC.

On this clonotype: This could be a read error, since a much larger clone is one nucleotide away. V usage is TRBV6-2 or TRBV6-3 and J usage is TRBJ2-1; TRBD2 matches 9 bases. Gene TRBJ2-7 matches the end of the DNA better, so the J call may be wrong. Germline-derived CDR1 and CDR2 are MNHEY and SVGEGT. The CDR3 sequence is 15 residues long. The CDR3 sequence is CASRSLAGYYNEQYF. The CDR3 nucleotides read TGTGCCAGCAGGTCACTAGCGGGTTATTACAATGAGCAGTACTTC.

This clonotype turned up a few times. V gene TRBV6-2 or TRBV6-3 combines with J gene TRBJ2-1; D remains ambiguous. This CDR3 is built from 15 residues. Trimming stripped 4 bases from V and 0 bases from J, with 10 bases between. The germline gives CDR1 MNHEY, CDR2 SVGEGT. The CDR3 is CASSWTVSSYNEQFF. CDR3 coding DNA: TGTGCCAGCAGTTGGACGGTAAGCTCCTACAATGAGCAGTTCTTC.

This clonotype was counted a few times. The chain links TRBV21-1 to TRBJ1-5; the table's D call of TRBD1 was not tested on the DNA. TRBV21-1 is noted as a pseudogene. The CDR3 totals 20 residues. The CDR3 DNA reads TGTGCCAGCAGCATGGGACCAGGGGGGGGGATGCTTAGAGGCAATCAGCCCCAGCATTTT. Residues: CASSMGPGGGMLRGNQPQHF.

The table lists this clonotype with a few counts. Possible read error: a much larger clone is one base away. This sequence joins TRBV7-2 and TRBJ2-3, with TRBD2 matching 7 bases. Per the germline V gene, CDR1 is SGHTA and CDR2 is FQGNSA. The CDR3 is made up of 14 amino acids. The CDR3 protein is CAGSLGLAALTQYF. Written as DNA, the CDR3 is TGTGCCGGCAGCTTAGGGCTAGCGGCTCTTACGCAGTATTTT.